This T cell receptor (beta chain) stems from a study of radiation and T cells in renal cell carcinoma. Noted time point: baseline pretreatment blood. Treatment described: 15 Gy SBRT to primary tumor, nephrectomy 4 weeks later. V dropped 7 bases and J dropped 4 bases, with 11 bases sitting between them. CDR3 length: 12 amino acids. CDR1 and CDR2 (germline): SNHLY, FYNNEI. Sequencing used immunoSEQ multiplex PCR; TCRdb keeps in-frame clones, though not all of them. The sample has roughly 100,000 clones, approximately 86% seen once. This chain connects TRBV2 to TRBJ2-7, with D unclear. The starting material was blood, obtained from a patient whose treatment included radiotherapy and nephrectomy. The sequence came from a man aged 45-65 years with renal cell carcinoma. The CDR3 DNA reads as TGTGCCAGCAAGGGTCCCACGTACGAGCAGTACTTC. Its protein is CASKGPTYEQYF.